Below, 30 T cell receptor beta chains from the same sample are listed, as sequenced in a study of T cell repertoires in ileal Crohn's disease. Indicated time point: proximal margin of the surgical specimen (macroscopically non-inflamed). Sequencing was performed with immunoSEQ multiplex PCR; in TCRdb, only in-frame clones are kept and a portion is missing. In the table there are 7,000 or so clones, about three quarters of which are singletons. The sequenced sample was ileal tissue. The origin of the receptors is an adult with Crohn's disease.

The chain is built from TRBV28 and TRBJ2-3; 7 positions match TRBD2. Germline CDR1 and CDR2: MDHEN and SYDVKM. After removal of 1 base from V and 0 bases from J, the junction contained 4 bases not matched to a gene. The CDR3 totals 16 residues. The DNA of the CDR3 is TGTGCCAGCAGTTTATTTGCTAGCGGCAGCACAGATACGCAGTATTTT. Protein: CASSLFASGSTDTQYF.

This clone was seen a single time. V and J are TRBV7-2 and TRBJ2-7, with TRBD1 matching over 7 bases. There are 13 residues in the CDR3. CDR1 is SGHTA, CDR2 FQGNSA, per germline. The V segment lost 5 bases and the J segment 4 bases; nucleotides outside the gene matches: 5. CDR3 DNA: TGTGCCAGCAGCCCTAGGACAGGTTACGAGCAGTACTTC. Translating gives CASSPRTGYEQYF. Using reference TRBV7-2 and TRBJ2-7 for the parts outside the CDR3, the full variable domain is GAGVSQSPSNKVTEKGKDVELRCDPISGHTALYWYRQSLGQGLEFLIYFQGNSAPDKSGLPSDRFSAERTGGSVSTLTIQRTQQEDSAVYLCASSPRTGYEQYFGPGTRLTVT.

This clone was recorded once. V and J are TRBV28 and TRBJ1-2; TRBD1 aligns across 7 bases. This CDR3 has 15 residues. Trimming took 7 bases from V and 4 from J; bases not matched to a gene: 12. CDR1 MDHEN and CDR2 SYDVKM come from the germline V gene. CDR3 in DNA: TGTGCCAGCACCCCAAGGGGGCGCTCGATCTATGGCTACACCTTC. Residues: CASTPRGRSIYGYTF.

This chain connects TRBV7-2 to TRBJ2-3, with TRBD1 as a possible D gene (5 bases). Germline CDR1 is SGHTA and CDR2 is FQGNSA. The V gene lost 2 bases and the J gene lost 6 bases, with 12 bases spanning the gap. This CDR3 is 14 amino acids long. Written as DNA, the CDR3 is TGTGCCAGCAGCTTAATGGGGCCCGCGGATACGCAGTATTTT. Translated: CASSLMGPADTQYF.

V gene TRBV6-5 combines with J gene TRBJ1-3; 9 bases agree with TRBD1. Losses at the gene ends were 4 bases for V and 3 bases for J; bases not matched to a gene: 7. Germline CDR1 MNHEY, CDR2 SVGAGI. CDR3 length: 16 residues. The CDR3 is CASSLTGGVGGNTIYF. The CDR3 bases are TGTGCCAGCAGTTTGACAGGGGGAGTTGGTGGAAACACCATATATTTT.

The chain recombines TRBV30 with TRBJ1-2, with D tentatively TRBD1 (5 bases). There are 12 residues in the CDR3. V was shortened by 2 bases and J by 7 bases, with 11 bases between the two germline ends. Germline V CDR1 and CDR2: GTSNPN, SVGIG (reference sequence). The CDR3 nucleotides are TGTGCCTGGAGTCCTCCGGGACGTGGCTACACCTTC. The encoded protein is CAWSPPGRGYTF.

This clone was observed once. This chain joins TRBV28 and TRBJ2-7, with D possibly being TRBD1 or TRBD2 (5 bases each). CDR3 size: 12 residues. CDR1 and CDR2 from the germline V gene are MDHEN and SYDVKM. V was clipped by 6 bases and J by 3 bases, with 9 bases between them. The CDR3 nucleotides are TGTGCCAGCAGGGGACCGAGCTACGAGCAGTACTTC. Its translation is CASRGPSYEQYF. Variable domain in full (rest from reference TRBV28 and TRBJ2-7): DVKVTQSSRYLVKRTGEKVFLECVQDMDHENMFWYRQDPGLGLRLIYFSYDVKMKEKGDIPEGYSVSREKKERFSLILESASTNQTSMYLCASRGPSYEQYFGPGTRLTVT.

This clone was observed a few times. V gene TRBV9 combines with J gene TRBJ2-7; perhaps TRBD2 as D (6 bases). There are 12 residues in the CDR3. V lost 7 bases and J lost 0, with 8 bases in between. Germline assignment: CDR1 SGDLS and CDR2 YYNGEE. The DNA for the CDR3 is TGTGCCAGCTCCGGGGGCTCCTACGAGCAGTACTTC. It yields the protein CASSGGSYEQYF.

V is TRBV4-2 and J is TRBJ2-3, with 16 positions matching TRBD2. There are 17 residues in the CDR3. V lost 2 bases and J lost 3; bases outside the gene matches: 2. From germline, CDR1 is LGHNA and CDR2 YNFKEQ. CDR3: CASSQRGLAGGTDTQYF. The CDR3 DNA reads TGTGCCAGCAGCCAACGGGGACTAGCGGGGGGGACAGATACGCAGTATTTT.

The chain is built from TRBV6-6 and TRBJ2-7, with a possible D match to TRBD1 (5 bases). CDR1 and CDR2 from the germline V gene are MNHNY and SVGAGI (reference sequence). The CDR3 sequence is 13 residues long. V was shortened by 2 bases and J by 3 bases, with 8 bases between the two germline ends. The CDR3: CASSYSQGYEQYF. CDR3 DNA: TGTGCCAGCAGTTACAGTCAGGGCTACGAGCAGTACTTC.

This clone was observed a handful of times. This chain joins TRBV6-1 and TRBJ1-1, with D uncertain. Germline V lookup: CDR1 MNHNS, CDR2 SASEGT. The CDR3 covers 13 residues. Trimming removed 6 bases at V and 0 bases at J, with 8 bases between. CDR3 DNA: TGTGCCAGCAGAACTAGGGTGAACACTGAAGCTTTCTTT. Protein sequence: CASRTRVNTEAFF.

The V call is TRBV6-5, the J call TRBJ2-5; D is perhaps TRBD1 (7 bases). The CDR3 loop spans 15 amino acids. V shed 6 bases and J shed 3 bases, with 17 bases lying between them. The germline V gene encodes CDR1 MNHEY and CDR2 SVGAGI. In nucleotides, the CDR3 is TGTGCCAGCAGGATTGGAGGGGGCCGGGAAGAGACCCAGTACTTC. It encodes CASRIGGGREETQYF.

The V gene is TRBV10-3, the J gene TRBJ2-3, with D uncertain. The CDR3 runs 15 residues. Trimming left V 0 bases short and J 0 bases short, with 7 bases between. Germline V gene lookup returns CDR1 ENHRY and CDR2 SYGVKD. This CDR3 reads CAISESQSSTDTQYF. The CDR3 nucleotides are TGTGCCATCAGTGAGTCACAGTCTAGCACAGATACGCAGTATTTT.

This chain joins TRBV19 and TRBJ1-1; unclear D gene. V lost 7 bases, J lost 0 bases, and 27 bases lay in between. The CDR3 has 19 amino acids. CDR1 is LNHDA, CDR2 SQIVND, per germline (reference sequence). CDR3 in amino acids: CASTPRFFVEGHMNTEAFF. The CDR3 coding sequence is TGTGCCAGTACCCCGAGGTTTTTTGTGGAGGGCCACATGAACACTGAAGCTTTCTTT.

This clone was detected a few times. The identical CDR3 is also encoded by other nucleotide sequences in the sample. This chain connects TRBV7-2 to TRBJ2-7; 7 nucleotides align to TRBD2. This CDR3 comprises 14 residues. Trimming at V came to 3 bases and at J to 3 bases, leaving 5 bases not matched to a gene. Per germline, CDR1 SGHTA and CDR2 FQGNSA. DNA for the CDR3: TGTGCCAGCAGCTTTAGCGGGTTAGTCTACGAGCAGTACTTC. This codes for CASSFSGLVYEQYF.

CDR3 in amino acids: CASSYGTADTGELFF. The CDR3 nucleotides are TGTGCCAGCAGTTACGGCACAGCTGACACCGGGGAGCTGTTTTTT. The V gene is TRBV6-6, the J gene TRBJ2-2; D remains ambiguous. CDR3 size: 15 residues. In germline, CDR1 is MNHNY, CDR2 SVGAGI (reference sequence). Trimming left V 2 bases short and J 3 bases short, with 10 bases between.

This chain connects TRBV7-2 to TRBJ2-7; the match to TRBD2 covers 10 bases. V shed 1 base, J shed 4 bases, and the junction held 4 bases outside the gene matches. Germline lookup yields CDR1 SGHTA and CDR2 FQGNSA. The CDR3 has 15 residues. CDR3 nucleotide sequence: TGTGCCAGCAGCTTAGTGGCTAGCGGGGGTTACGAGCAGTACTTC. Its protein is CASSLVASGGYEQYF.

This clone turned up a few times. V usage is TRBV18 and J usage is TRBJ2-7; weak D call: TRBD2 (5 bases). V was cut by 6 bases and J by 6 bases, with 9 bases left in between. Germline CDR1 is KGHSH and CDR2 is LQKENI. The CDR3 contains 11 residues. The CDR3 nucleotides are TGTGCCAGCTCCTTAGAGGGCGAGCAGTACTTC. Encoded protein: CASSLEGEQYF.

About this clone: Other DNA sequences of this sample code for an identical CDR3. The gene calls are TRBV6-5 and TRBJ1-5; D uncertain. V shed 6 bases and J shed 3 bases, with 9 bases lying between them. Germline values: CDR1 MNHEY, CDR2 SVGAGI. The CDR3 is made up of 13 amino acids. CDR3 in amino acids: CASSLGLNQPQHF. The CDR3 DNA follows: TGTGCCAGCAGCCTGGGCCTCAATCAGCCCCAGCATTTT.

This clone was detected only a few times. The chain uses TRBV28 and TRBJ2-6, with D unresolved. Per the germline V gene, CDR1 is MDHEN and CDR2 is SYDVKM. The CDR3 is 16 amino acids. With 3 bases removed from V and 1 base from J, the gap between germline ends came to 10 bases. For the CDR3, the DNA is TGTGCCAGCAGTTTGGGTGAGACTTCTGGGGCCAACGTCCTGACTTTC. It encodes CASSLGETSGANVLTF.

The chain couples TRBV6-1 to TRBJ1-1; the D is unclear. V dropped 5 bases and J dropped 10 bases, with 17 bases sitting between them. CDR1 MNHNS and CDR2 SASEGT come from the germline V gene. This CDR3 has 13 amino acids. The CDR3 spells CASSSSRNGGAFF. CDR3 sequence (DNA): TGTGCCAGCAGTTCCAGCCGTAATGGCGGAGCTTTCTTT.

V and J are TRBV6-1 and TRBJ1-1; D is uncertain. V was shortened by 0 bases and J by 10 bases, with 6 bases between the two germline ends. Germline values: CDR1 MNHNS, CDR2 SASEGT. The CDR3 length is 11 residues. CDR3 nucleotides: TGTGCCAGCAGTGAAGCTCGTAGAGCTTTCTTT. It encodes CASSEARRAFF.

The J gene is TRBJ1-5, the V gene TRBV6-1; a possible D gene is TRBD1 (6 bases). Germline lookup yields CDR1 MNHNS and CDR2 SASEGT. V lost 4 bases and J 2 bases, leaving 12 bases between the germline ends. The CDR3 runs 15 residues. In DNA form, the CDR3 reads TGTGCCAGCAGTGCGGAGACAGGAGGCAATCAGCCCCAGCATTTT. Its protein is CASSAETGGNQPQHF.

This chain connects TRBV7-8 to TRBJ2-1; 10 bases are shared with TRBD2. This CDR3 has 17 residues. J gave up 3 bases and V 5 bases, and 10 bases lay outside the gene matches. Germline CDR1 reads SGHVS; CDR2 reads FQNEAQ. The CDR3 protein is CASSLLMASGSYNEQFF. The CDR3 bases are TGTGCCAGCAGCCTCCTGATGGCTAGCGGGAGCTACAATGAGCAGTTCTTC.

This clone has a single count. V is TRBV27 and J is TRBJ1-1; 7 nucleotides match TRBD1. There are 15 residues in the CDR3. From germline, CDR1 is MNHEY and CDR2 SMNVEV (reference sequence). The ends lost 5 bases at V and 5 bases at J; junction bases unmatched: 11. In DNA form, the CDR3 reads TGTGCCAGCAGTCTAATCAACAGGGGAAGGACTGAAGCTTTCTTT. It translates to CASSLINRGRTEAFF.

The V and J genes are TRBV18 and TRBJ1-5, with D perhaps TRBD1 (6 bases). This CDR3 contains 14 residues. In germline, CDR1 is KGHSH, CDR2 LQKENI. V lost 8 bases to trimming and J lost 7 bases, with 18 bases between them. The CDR3 DNA is TGTGCCAGCACAGAGGCGGGGGCGGGGCAGCCCCAGCATTTT. Residues: CASTEAGAGQPQHF.

V is TRBV30 and J is TRBJ1-2; the D is unclear. V gave up 6 bases and J gave up 4 bases, with 9 bases separating them. CDR3 size: 11 residues. CDR1 GTSNPN and CDR2 SVGIG come from the germline V gene (reference sequence). The CDR3 coding sequence is TGTGCCTGCCAAGGAGGCTATGGCTACACCTTC. Encoded protein: CACQGGYGYTF.

V and J are TRBV5-1 and TRBJ1-1; 7 bases line up with TRBD1. The germline CDR1 and CDR2 sequences are SGHRS and YFSETQ. V shed 5 bases, J shed 2 bases, and the junction held 6 bases outside the gene matches. This CDR3 has 14 amino acids. CDR3 in DNA: TGCGCCAGCAGGATCCAGGGGGTTAACACTGAAGCTTTCTTT. Translated: CASRIQGVNTEAFF.

The chain is built from TRBV7-9 and TRBJ2-3, with D uncertain. There are 11 residues in the CDR3. Germline V gene data show CDR1 as SEHNR and CDR2 as FQNEAQ (reference sequence). Between the trimmed V and J ends, which lost 7 bases and 2 bases, there was a span of 4 bases. Here the CDR3 reads CASTNTDTQYF. CDR3 bases: TGTGCCAGCACGAACACAGATACGCAGTATTTT.

The J gene is TRBJ1-3, the V gene TRBV9; D uncertain. Trimming removed 3 bases from V and 2 bases from J, with 18 bases in between. This CDR3 contains 17 residues. Germline V lookup: CDR1 SGDLS, CDR2 YYNGEE. CDR3 sequence (DNA): TGTGCCAGCAGCGCATCCGTCTCTAGGGAGACTGGAAACACCATATATTTT. It yields the protein CASSASVSRETGNTIYF.